The 23 T cell receptor beta chains below all came from one sample that was sequenced in a study of beta chain features in type 1 diabetes. Expressed TCRB transcripts were sequenced, since all the RNA that had been isolated was reverse transcribed. Using immunoSEQ multiplex PCR, the repertoire was profiled, and TCRdb retains in-frame clones only, with some absent. The data show 970,000 or so clones, roughly 15% seen once. Sequenced input: naive CD4+ T cells from blood. Receptors originate from a young woman in good health.

This clone came up a few times. This sequence joins TRBV29-1 and TRBJ2-3; 9 nucleotides agree with TRBD2. CDR3 length: 12 residues. Germline CDR1 and CDR2: SQVTM and ANQGSEA. CDR3 sequence: CSISSGDDTQYF. CDR3 nucleotides: TGCAGTATCTCTAGCGGGGACGATACGCAGTATTTT.

The rearrangement links TRBV11-2 to TRBJ2-3; no clear D gene. V was clipped by 0 bases and J by 0 bases, with 4 bases between them. Germline V CDR1 and CDR2: SGHAT, FQNNGV. This CDR3 has 14 residues. The CDR3 loop is CASSLDISTDTQYF. The CDR3 bases are TGTGCCAGCAGCTTAGACATTAGCACAGATACGCAGTATTTT.

V and J are TRBV19 and TRBJ1-4; TRBD1 agrees at 8 bases. There are 17 residues in the CDR3. Germline V gene sequence: CDR1 LNHDA, CDR2 SQIVND (reference sequence). J gave up 4 bases and V 3 bases, and 10 bases lay outside the gene matches. The CDR3 sequence: CASSIPETGDVNEKLFF. The CDR3 DNA follows: TGTGCCAGTAGTATTCCCGAGACAGGGGACGTTAATGAAAAACTGTTTTTT.

The chain joins TRBV23-1 to TRBJ2-5, with 8 bases aligning to TRBD1. Being an ORF, TRBV23-1 has a function that is uncertain. V lost 4 bases to trimming and J lost 4 bases; unmatched junction nucleotides: 5. The CDR3 has 14 amino acids. The CDR3 DNA reads as TGCGCCAGCAGTCCCCGGACAGGGTCAGAGACCCAGTACTTC. Its translation: CASSPRTGSETQYF.

This clone came up a few times. The chain employs TRBV10-3 and TRBJ2-2; D possibly corresponds to TRBD2 (6 bases). V was pared by 6 bases and J by 6 bases, with 14 bases between. The CDR3 consists of 14 residues. In germline, CDR1 is ENHRY, CDR2 SYGVKD. Here the CDR3 reads CAIREGVRSGELFF. Written as DNA, the CDR3 is TGTGCCATCAGGGAGGGTGTAAGATCCGGGGAGCTGTTTTTT.

This clone appeared a few times. V usage is TRBV5-4 and J usage is TRBJ2-3; D not certain. CDR3 length: 15 residues. Germline CDR1 reads SGHNT; CDR2 reads YYREEE (reference sequence). V lost 1 base and J 0 bases, leaving 9 bases between the germline ends. The chain's CDR3 is CASSLFRASTDTQYF. The CDR3 DNA follows: TGTGCCAGCAGCTTGTTCCGCGCTAGCACAGATACGCAGTATTTT.

As concerns this clone: A much larger clonotype is one base distant, so this may be a read error. The same CDR3 also results from other DNA sequences found in this sample. The chain carries TRBV7-2 and TRBJ2-3; D is uncertain. This CDR3 spans 10 amino acids. The V gene lost 6 bases and the J gene lost 6 bases, with 4 bases spanning the gap. Germline V gene sequence: CDR1 SGHTA, CDR2 FQGNSA. Written as DNA, the CDR3 is TGTGCCAGCAGGGGGGATACGCAGTATTTT. It is translated as CASRGDTQYF.

The chain joins TRBV10-3 to TRBJ2-5; maybe TRBD1 (6 bases). V was shortened by 6 bases and J by 0 bases, with 11 bases between the two germline ends. The CDR3 is 14 residues long. CDR1 and CDR2 (germline): ENHRY, SYGVKD. CDR3 loop: CAISSRGNQETQYF. CDR3 coding DNA: TGTGCCATCAGCTCCAGGGGTAACCAAGAGACCCAGTACTTC.

The gene calls are TRBV7-2 and TRBJ2-1, with TRBD2 matching 11 bases. The V gene end was trimmed by 2 bases and the J gene end by 7 bases; junction bases not matched to a gene: 4. This CDR3 is built from 15 residues. In germline, CDR1 is SGHTA, CDR2 FQGNSA. The chain's CDR3 is CASSLKRTSGNEQFF. CDR3 DNA: TGTGCCAGCAGCTTAAAAAGGACTAGCGGGAATGAGCAGTTCTTC.

This clone has a handful of counts. The chain links TRBV5-5 to TRBJ1-1; 8 nucleotides line up with TRBD1. Germline V gene lookup returns CDR1 SGHKS and CDR2 YYEKEE (reference sequence). V trimming: 3 bases; J trimming: 3 bases; junction bases outside the gene matches: 7. The CDR3 sequence is 15 residues long. Written as DNA, the CDR3 is TGTGCCAGCAGCTCGGACAGGGTTAGCGACACTGAAGCTTTCTTT. It is translated as CASSSDRVSDTEAFF.

The chain is built from TRBV9 and TRBJ2-1; the D is unclear. CDR3 length equals 15 residues. V gave up 4 bases and J gave up 3 bases, with 14 bases separating them. The V gene's germline CDR1 is SGDLS and CDR2 YYNGEE. CDR3 sequence reads: CASSSTSVIYNEQFF. Here the CDR3 DNA reads TGTGCCAGCAGCTCAACAAGCGTGATCTACAATGAGCAGTTCTTC.

This clone was recorded a few times. V is TRBV10-3 and J is TRBJ2-2; D is uncertain. Germline CDR1 reads ENHRY; CDR2 reads SYGVKD. This CDR3 is 14 amino acids long. V dropped 8 bases and J dropped 0 bases, with 10 bases sitting between them. CDR3 region: CAIRQKTNTGELFF. CDR3 nucleotides: TGTGCCATCCGTCAAAAGACGAACACCGGGGAGCTGTTTTTT.

This clone has a handful of counts. V is TRBV28 and J is TRBJ2-6; D is ambiguous. V lost 5 bases and J lost 2, with 13 bases in between. Germline V gene sequence: CDR1 MDHEN, CDR2 SYDVKM. The CDR3 is made up of 16 amino acids. The CDR3 spells CASSPGARAGANVLTF. CDR3 coding DNA: TGTGCCAGCAGTCCTGGTGCCCGTGCTGGGGCCAACGTCCTGACTTTC. Full variable domain (rest looked up from reference TRBV28 and TRBJ2-6): DVKVTQSSRYLVKRTGEKVFLECVQDMDHENMFWYRQDPGLGLRLIYFSYDVKMKEKGDIPEGYSVSREKKERFSLILESASTNQTSMYLCASSPGARAGANVLTFGAGSRLTVL.

This clone was seen a few times. V and J are TRBV11-3 and TRBJ2-1; the D gene is possibly TRBD2 (6 bases). Per germline, CDR1 SGHNT and CDR2 YENEEA. V was pared by 2 bases and J by 0 bases, with 8 bases between. The CDR3 is 15 residues long. The CDR3 loop reads CASSLRENSYNEQFF. The CDR3 nucleotides are TGTGCCAGCAGCTTACGGGAGAACTCCTACAATGAGCAGTTCTTC.

The chain employs TRBV18 and TRBJ2-3; weak D call: TRBD1 (6 bases). The CDR3 runs to 14 residues. Germline V CDR1 and CDR2: KGHSH, LQKENI. V lost 1 base and J lost 2, with 7 bases in between. The CDR3: CASSPRGPTDTQYF. The CDR3 region has the DNA TGTGCCAGCTCACCACGGGGGCCCACAGATACGCAGTATTTT.

The V call is TRBV7-2, the J call TRBJ2-5; possibly TRBD1 for D (6 bases). This CDR3 is 13 amino acids long. V shed 5 bases and J shed 1 base, with 8 bases lying between them. CDR1 and CDR2 from the germline V gene are SGHTA and FQGNSA. The chain's CDR3 is CASSRQAQETQYF. DNA of the CDR3: TGTGCCAGCAGCAGACAGGCCCAAGAGACCCAGTACTTC. The entire variable domain, with the rest obtained from reference TRBV7-2 and TRBJ2-5, is as follows: GAGVSQSPSNKVTEKGKDVELRCDPISGHTALYWYRQSLGQGLEFLIYFQGNSAPDKSGLPSDRFSAERTGGSVSTLTIQRTQQEDSAVYLCASSRQAQETQYFGPGTRLLVL.

The rearrangement uses TRBV19 and TRBJ2-1; no firm D call. Per germline, CDR1 LNHDA and CDR2 SQIVND (reference sequence). The CDR3 has 14 amino acids. Trimming stripped 1 base from V and 0 bases from J, with 4 bases between. The CDR3 spells CASSIASSYNEQFF. CDR3 in DNA: TGTGCCAGTAGTATAGCGAGCTCCTACAATGAGCAGTTCTTC.

This clone has more than one count but fewer than ten. The CDR3 nucleotides are TGCAGCGTTGAACGGACTAGCGGGAGCGCCGGGCAGTTCTTC. Residues: CSVERTSGSAGQFF. This chain links TRBV29-1 with TRBJ2-1; 13 nucleotides line up with TRBD2. After removal of 2 bases from V and 12 bases from J, the junction contained 7 bases not matched to a gene. Germline V gives CDR1 SQVTM, CDR2 ANQGSEA. The CDR3 loop spans 14 amino acids.

This clone has more than one count but fewer than ten. V gene TRBV7-2 combines with J gene TRBJ2-1; 7 nucleotides match TRBD2. The germline V gene encodes CDR1 SGHTA and CDR2 FQGNSA. This CDR3 is 15 amino acids long. V shed 5 bases and J 0 bases; nucleotides not matched to a gene: 4. CDR3 nucleotides: TGTGCCAGCAGCCCGGGGGGTAACTCCTACAATGAGCAGTTCTTC. Protein: CASSPGGNSYNEQFF.

V usage is TRBV5-4 and J usage is TRBJ2-3; 13 bases map to TRBD2. The CDR3 sequence is 15 residues long. Germline CDR1 is SGHNT and CDR2 is YYREEE (reference sequence). The J segment lost 6 bases and the V segment lost 3 bases, leaving 4 bases of the junction unmatched. The CDR3 sequence: CASSSTSGRWDTQYF. The CDR3 nucleotides are TGTGCCAGCAGCTCGACTAGCGGGAGGTGGGATACGCAGTATTTT.

The V gene is TRBV6-6, the J gene TRBJ2-1, with 7 bases fitting TRBD2. CDR1 and CDR2 (germline): MNHNY, SVGAGI (reference sequence). This CDR3 contains 14 residues. Germline trimming cut 7 bases from V and 1 base from J; bases unmatched to any gene: 4. CDR3 coding DNA: TGTGCCAGCACCCAAGCGGGATCCTACAATGAGCAGTTCTTC. Residues: CASTQAGSYNEQFF.

This clone was found a few times. The chain joins TRBV11-2 to TRBJ1-1, with 9 positions matching TRBD1. The CDR3 runs 13 residues. The trim removed 6 bases at V and 8 bases at J, leaving 7 bases unmatched. The germline V gene encodes CDR1 SGHAT and CDR2 FQNNGV. CDR3 sequence: CASSFDGTGEAFF. As DNA, the CDR3 is TGTGCCAGCAGTTTCGACGGGACAGGGGAAGCTTTCTTT.

This clone was recorded a few times. This chain uses TRBV6-5 with TRBJ2-1, with TRBD1 matching 7 bases. The germline V gene has CDR1 MNHEY and CDR2 SVGAGI. This CDR3 comprises 13 residues. Trimming at V came to 5 bases and at J to 9 bases, leaving 7 bases not matched to a gene. This chain's CDR3 is CASSRTGVGEQFF. The CDR3 DNA sequence: TGTGCCAGCAGTAGAACAGGGGTTGGTGAGCAGTTCTTC.